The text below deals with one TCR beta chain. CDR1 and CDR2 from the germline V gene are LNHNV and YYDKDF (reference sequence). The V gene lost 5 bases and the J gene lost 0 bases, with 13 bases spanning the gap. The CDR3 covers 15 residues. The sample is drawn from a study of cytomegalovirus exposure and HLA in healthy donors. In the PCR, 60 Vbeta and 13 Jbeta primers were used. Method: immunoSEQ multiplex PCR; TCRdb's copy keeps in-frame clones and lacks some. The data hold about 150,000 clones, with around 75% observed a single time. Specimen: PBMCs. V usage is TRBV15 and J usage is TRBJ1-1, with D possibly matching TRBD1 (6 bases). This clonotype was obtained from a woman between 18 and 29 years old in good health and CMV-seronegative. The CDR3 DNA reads TGTGCCACCAGCGAACAGGGATACATGAACACTGAAGCTTTCTTT. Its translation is CATSEQGYMNTEAFF.